This T cell receptor (beta chain) was recovered during a study of T cell changes during pregnancy in multiple sclerosis. Data came from immunoSEQ multiplex PCR; TCRdb stores just in-frame clones and leaves some out. The sample consists of 20,000 or so clones, about nine tenths of them appearing once. Specimen: CD8+ T cells from peripheral blood mononuclear cells, collected in the third trimester of pregnancy. This TCR was recovered from a female donor in good health, enrolled as a control in a pregnancy study.

This chain's CDR3 is CAWMTIGELFF. CDR3 DNA: TGTGCCTGGATGACAATCGGGGAGCTGTTTTTT. The V call is TRBV30, the J call TRBJ2-2; D is undetermined. The CDR3 length is 11 residues. V shed 4 bases and J shed 7 bases, with 7 bases lying between them. The germline V gene encodes CDR1 GTSNPN and CDR2 SVGIG (reference sequence).